What follows is one T cell receptor (beta chain) and its context. Its antigen remains unknown. The record originates from a study of OX40 agonist ivuxolimab in advanced cancers. Study observations and caveats: Expanded clones were, on average, more numerous in CD8+ T cells than in CD4+.

Drawing of blood for sampling happened at baseline, at cycle 4 day 1, and at cycle 7 day 1. Assay: immunoSEQ multiplex PCR; the TCRdb copy retains only in-frame clones and omits some. The profile shows roughly 120,000 clones, roughly 92% of them singletons. Germline CDR1 and CDR2: LGHNA and YNFKEQ. With 0 bases removed from V and 8 bases from J, the gap between germline ends came to 19 bases. The CDR3 has 17 residues. The sample consisted of CD4+ or CD8+ T cells sorted from blood, taken in a trial of the OX40 agonist ivuxolimab. The V gene is TRBV4-2, the J gene TRBJ2-2; D is undetermined. The source of this sequence is an adult with an advanced solid tumor such as melanoma, head and neck, liver or kidney cancer. The CDR3 sequence: CASSQETRALPMGELFF. In nucleotides, the CDR3 is TGTGCCAGCAGCCAAGAAACCCGGGCTCTCCCCATGGGGGAGCTGTTTTTT.